This TCR beta chain originates from a study of blood T cell repertoires in COVID-19. Study in general: Italy, Spain and the United States were the sources of the convalescent and acute COVID-19 samples. T cells, B-cell-depleted T cells, or PBMCs supplied cDNA or gDNA.

In the original workflow: Reference gene primer amplification yielded estimated nucleated cell counts. Only in-frame clones appear in the TCRdb table, and some are missing; sequencing was by immunoSEQ multiplex PCR. D and trimming come from the DNA, and the V and J calls and clone size come from that table. The sample records about 170,000 clones, about 83% being singletons. Many counts were recorded for this clone. Sequencing used peripheral blood. This TCR came from a man aged 18 to 30 with active or convalescent COVID-19.

CDR3: CASSSTGTNSPLHF. CDR3 bases: TGTGCCAGCAGTTCGACAGGGACCAATTCACCCCTCCACTTT. The J gene is TRBJ1-6, the V gene TRBV28, with 7 bases that match TRBD1. With 4 bases clipped from V and 7 bases from J, the junction kept 4 bases outside the gene matches. The length of the CDR3 is 14 residues. CDR1 and CDR2 from the germline V gene are MDHEN and SYDVKM.